This TCR beta chain comes out of a study of shared clonotypes between healthy human individuals. The overall study: A couple of women and a few men aged 18 to 49 served as donors.

The repertoire was sequenced with immunoSEQ multiplex PCR; TCRdb's copy has only in-frame clones and lacks some. Among approximately 980,000 clones listed, 76% were seen once. All donors were healthy HIV-negative adults lacking recent acute infections or vaccinations. This clone was counted only a few times. The same CDR3 arises from other DNA sequences in this sample as well. The TCR sequence derives from a man younger than 30 in good health. The sample taken for sequencing was memory CD4+ T cells sorted from blood. Subset noted: CD45RA-negative fraction.

Written as DNA, the CDR3 is TGTGCCATCAGTGAACGGACAGGGGCTGGGGAGACCCAGTACTTC. This gives the protein CAISERTGAGETQYF. The chain joins TRBV10-3 to TRBJ2-5; TRBD1 matches at 9 bases. Trimming cost V 3 bases and J 5 bases; bases outside gene matches: 7. This CDR3 is 15 amino acids long. Germline V lookup: CDR1 ENHRY, CDR2 SYGVKD.